This T cell receptor (beta chain) was observed in a study of human T cells and chemical hapten exposure (dated by TCRdb to about 2021). Regarding the complete study: For sensitization, 2% DPC in acetone was applied to a 2 cm by 2 cm area of upper inner arm skin. Throughout the study period of roughly 24 weeks, patients also received therapeutic DPC doses to the scalp every week. Patch testing was done on the upper back using Finn chambers containing 0.01% DPC, and results were scored after 6 days according to International Contact Dermatitis Research Group standards. Alopecia areata with under or over 50% scalp involvement, alopecia totalis and alopecia universalis were represented in the patient cohort, which was mostly female. The libraries were sequenced as a pool, and the TCR yield per sample differed mostly because of small variations in library volumes within the pool. In alopecia patients, the study followed how the peripheral blood TCR repertoire changed in vivo over primary and secondary sensitization to diphenylcyclopropenone (DPC), a hapten. Blood samples were taken from patients before sensitization (week 0) and then at 2, 6 and about 24 weeks after DPC sensitization. Nearly 30 alopecia patients provided blood for TCR sequencing at one to four time points (pre-sensitization, 2, 6 and 24 weeks). Both TCR alpha and TCR beta chains were sequenced from each blood RNA sample. Results and caveats for the whole study, not just this receptor: DPC sensitization did not change the number of TCRs with a frequency above 1 in 1000, and there was no evidence of changes in global repertoire structure. Alopecia, a presumed autoimmune disease, was present in all patients, so the immune response of the patients might differ from that of healthy individuals. A positive correlation was found between the number of PT1 expanded TCRs and patch test score, with significance reached at thresholds 8, 16 and 32 but not 4. Repeated subsampling changed both the strength of the expansion versus patch-test correlation and the threshold at which that correlation became significant. Compared with pre-sensitization or healthy control sets, expanded TCRs formed significantly more large CDR3 similarity clusters, which is consistent with antigen-driven responses.

Libraries were built with RACE. The instrument was a NextSeq 500. Library preparation attached unique molecular identifiers to individual cDNA molecules for quantitative, reproducible TCR counting. Per the source publication's procedure: A median of about 100,000 TCRs per sample was observed, with a range of about 20,000 to 700,000. The Decombinator software suite was used to annotate V, J and CDR3 in the TCR reads. For PS versus PT1 abundance plots, all samples were subsampled to the same number of TCRs (28,000). Expanded TCRs were defined as absent before sensitization and observed at least eight times at the 2-week time point. Using fastp at Q25 and MiXCR, TCRdb reprocessed the public reads and kept productive beta chains. Rows are unified per CDR3 protein, each entry keeping the most common DNA and genes. Here the V and J calls rest on TCRdb's processing, not on the authors' analysis. The sample profile shows over 35,000 distinct CDR3 sequences; more than 9.5% of them were found once. About 2.5% of the sample is taken by the ten largest.

This clonotype appeared many times. No antigen is known for it. Base qualities are not at hand, and no much larger clone is one base apart. The label giving this sample's time point can be read as: patch test 3, about 24 weeks after DPC sensitization. The intended sense of this specimen's treatment or condition label: therapeutic diphenylcyclopropenone sensitization with weekly scalp DPC. Total RNA was extracted from unfractionated whole blood that had been collected in Tempus Blood RNA tubes. At every patch-test visit, the blood draw took place before the patch test was put on. To be eligible, patients had to be aged 18 to 70, diagnosed with alopecia and judged suitable for DPC therapy, while pregnant patients were excluded. The CDR3 sequence holds 14 residues, the cysteine and phenylalanine included. The sequence is cut down to CDR3 DNA, 42 bases in frame from base 1. Trimming takes 5 bases from V and 5 bases from J, and the germline ends sit 15 bases apart. Per the germline V gene, SGHVS is the CDR1 and FQNEAQ is the CDR2.

The receptor was isolated from a woman in her thirties or forties with alopecia areata. Some clones in this sample may be carry-over from other donors' samples. This specimen consisted of whole blood, obtained in connection with sensitization to the hapten diphenylcyclopropenone (DPC). The chain is encoded by TRBV7-8 joined to TRBJ1-1, with the D gene uncertain. The CDR3 corresponds to CASSLQEGWTEAFF. The nucleotide sequence reads TGTGCCAGCAGCCTCCAGGAGGGATGGACTGAAGCTTTCTTT. The CDR3, completed at both ends by the reference TRBV7-8 and TRBJ1-1 genes, gives the full variable domain GAGVSQSPRYKVAKRGQDVALRCDPISGHVSLFWYQQALGQGPEFLTYFQNEAQLDKSGLPSDRFFAERPEGSVSTLKIQRTQQEDSAVYLCASSLQEGWTEAFFGQGTRLTVV.